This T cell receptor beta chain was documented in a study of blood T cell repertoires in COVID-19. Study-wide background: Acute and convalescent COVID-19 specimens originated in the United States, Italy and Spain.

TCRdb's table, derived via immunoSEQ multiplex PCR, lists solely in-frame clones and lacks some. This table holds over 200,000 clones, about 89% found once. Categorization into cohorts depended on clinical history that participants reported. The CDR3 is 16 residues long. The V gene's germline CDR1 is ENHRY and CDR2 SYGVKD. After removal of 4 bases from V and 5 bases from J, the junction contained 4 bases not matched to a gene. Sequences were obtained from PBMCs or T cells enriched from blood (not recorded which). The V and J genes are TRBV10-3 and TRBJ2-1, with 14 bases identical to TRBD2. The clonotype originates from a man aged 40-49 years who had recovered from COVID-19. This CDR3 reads CAISGLAGGFNNEQFF. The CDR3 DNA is TGTGCCATCAGTGGACTAGCGGGGGGGTTCAACAATGAGCAGTTCTTC.